This passage covers 17 T cell receptor beta chains from one sample sequenced in a study of monozygotic twins with inflammatory bowel disease. TCRdb derives one entry per CDR3 protein from the 5' RACE reads, leaving out DNA. The data include hundreds of thousands of distinct CDR3 sequences; the top ten clones carry around 2.4%. Material: blood. The receptors originated from a human donor with ulcerative colitis or Crohn's disease, or a healthy co-twin of an affected twin (not recorded which).

The J gene is TRBJ1-2, the V gene TRBV5-6; TCRdb selects TRBD1, and the lack of DNA leaves this call unchecked. Germline-derived CDR1 and CDR2 are SGHDT and YYEEEE. This CDR3 is built from 18 residues. The CDR3 loop reads CASSPNGGGANGFYGYTF.

J is TRBJ1-5 and V is TRBV2. CDR1 and CDR2 from the germline V gene are SNHLY and FYNNEI. The CDR3 is 15 residues long. The CDR3 here is CASSLSIGGNQPQHF.

This rearrangement joins TRBV3-1 to TRBJ2-3; TCRdb reports TRBD2, a call that lacks DNA to check it against. Germline-derived CDR1 and CDR2 are LGHDT and YNNKEL (reference sequence). This CDR3 has 16 amino acids. The CDR3 loop is CASSRRTSGTGDTQYF.

The chain uses TRBV6-5 and TRBJ2-3. The CDR3 extends over 14 amino acids. The V gene's germline CDR1 is MNHEY and CDR2 SVGAGI. The CDR3 reads CASSYSLRTDTQYF.

The chain combines TRBV7-3 with TRBJ2-3; the TCRdb call, TRBD2, lacks DNA for checking. Per germline, CDR1 SGHTA and CDR2 FQGTGA. This CDR3 is 13 amino acids long. The chain's CDR3 is CASGFREADTQYF.

The V call is TRBV15, the J call TRBJ1-2; TCRdb reports TRBD1, a call that lacks DNA to check it against. The CDR3 totals 14 residues. Germline CDR1 is LNHNV and CDR2 is YYDKDF (reference sequence). CDR3 residues: CATSRFGGNYGYTF.

This chain connects TRBV5-1 to TRBJ1-1; no DNA is available, so the TRBD1 call from TCRdb remains unchecked. Germline V gene data show CDR1 as SGHRS and CDR2 as YFSETQ. The CDR3 contains 13 residues. The chain's CDR3 is CASWGGGGTEAFF.

The chain employs TRBV28 and TRBJ2-2; no DNA is available, so the TRBD1 call from TCRdb remains unchecked. This CDR3 contains 20 residues. Germline assignment: CDR1 MDHEN and CDR2 SYDVKM. The CDR3 region is CASSPLPALYRGQNTGELFF.

The chain uses TRBV18 and TRBJ2-3. The germline V gene has CDR1 KGHSH and CDR2 LQKENI. CDR3 length equals 15 residues. This CDR3 reads CASSPQRSSTDTQYF.

The chain carries TRBV30 and TRBJ2-1. Germline lookup yields CDR1 GTSNPN and CDR2 SVGIG (reference sequence). The CDR3 has 12 residues. CDR3 region: CAWTLSGNEQFF.

The V call is TRBV20-1, the J call TRBJ2-1; TCRdb's D call, TRBD2, is unchecked because there is no DNA. From germline, CDR1 is DFQATT and CDR2 SNEGSKA (reference sequence). This CDR3 spans 17 amino acids. The CDR3 sequence: CSARGLAGGGVYNEQFF.

This sequence joins TRBV7-2 and TRBJ2-4; the D call from TCRdb, TRBD2, cannot be confirmed without DNA. The germline CDR1 and CDR2 sequences are SGHTA and FQGNSA. The CDR3 is made up of 16 amino acids. The CDR3 loop is CASSTRALLAKNIQYF.

The chain carries TRBV30 and TRBJ1-5. Per the germline V gene, CDR1 is GTSNPN and CDR2 is SVGIG (reference sequence). The CDR3 extends over 13 amino acids. The chain's CDR3 is CAWSVQMEKPQHF.

V and J are TRBV29-1 and TRBJ2-3. This CDR3 region has 12 residues. Germline-derived CDR1 and CDR2 are SQVTM and ANQGSEA. The CDR3 loop is CSVEYTSDTQYF.

The chain uses TRBV10-3 and TRBJ1-1. The CDR3 totals 13 residues. Germline CDR1 ENHRY, CDR2 SYGVKD. CDR3 in amino acids: CAITEGPNTEAFF.

The chain carries TRBV5-1 and TRBJ1-2; TCRdb's D call of TRBD1 is untestable without DNA. The CDR3 runs 14 residues. Looked up from germline, CDR1 is SGHRS and CDR2 is YFSETQ. The CDR3 here is CASSPLVQESGYTF. Full variable domain (missing parts from reference TRBV5-1 and TRBJ1-2): KAGVTQTPRYLIKTRGQQVTLSCSPISGHRSVSWYQQTPGQGLQFLFEYFSETQRNKGNFPGRFSGRQFSNSRSEMNVSTLELGDSALYLCASSPLVQESGYTFGSGTRLTVV.

The chain carries TRBV5-4 and TRBJ2-2; TCRdb designates TRBD2, a call that cannot be tested without DNA. The CDR3 has 14 residues. Germline V lookup: CDR1 SGHNT, CDR2 YYREEE (reference sequence). The CDR3 sequence: CASSSSGRSGELFF.